The 27 T cell receptor beta chains below all came from one sample that was sequenced in a study of blood T cell repertoires in COVID-19. Clones were sequenced by immunoSEQ multiplex PCR, and TCRdb holds only the in-frame ones, with some missing. The sample has 120,000 to 150,000 clones, roughly 76% seen once; the top ten hold approximately 9.2%. Sequencing was performed on peripheral blood. These receptors all stem from a human donor with acute or convalescent COVID-19. The donor label of this sample is uncertain.

The V gene is TRBV6-5, the J gene TRBJ1-1; TRBD1 is a possible D gene (5 bases). This CDR3 has 14 residues. Trimming stripped 7 bases from V and 4 bases from J, with 16 bases between. Germline V lookup: CDR1 MNHEY, CDR2 SVGAGI. Here the CDR3 DNA reads TGTGCCAGCATTCCCCCCCAGGGCCCCACTGAAGCTTTCTTT. This translates into CASIPPQGPTEAFF.

The chain is built from TRBV5-6 and TRBJ1-1; D perhaps matches TRBD1 (5 bases). Between the trimmed V and J ends, which lost 3 bases and 1 base, there was a span of 10 bases. The germline CDR1 and CDR2 sequences are SGHDT and YYEEEE. This CDR3 region has 14 residues. In nucleotides, the CDR3 is TGTGCCAGCAGCTCTCCTGGACAGAACACTGAAGCTTTCTTT. Protein sequence: CASSSPGQNTEAFF.

V gene TRBV10-3 combines with J gene TRBJ2-2; 11 positions agree with TRBD2. V dropped 3 bases and J dropped 7; count of bases not matched to a gene: 7. The CDR3 is 16 amino acids. From germline, CDR1 is ENHRY and CDR2 SYGVKD. CDR3 sequence reads: CAISDISGGAGGELFF. The CDR3 DNA reads as TGTGCCATCAGTGACATTAGCGGGGGGGCTGGCGGGGAGCTGTTTTTT.

The chain recombines TRBV30 with TRBJ1-6; the D gene is possibly TRBD1 (5 bases). Germline V lookup: CDR1 GTSNPN, CDR2 SVGIG (reference sequence). Trimming took 3 bases from V and 7 from J, leaving 13 bases between them. This CDR3 is built from 14 residues. CDR3 coding DNA: TGTGCCTGGAGCCCTGGGGGGGGGAATTCACCCCTCCACTTT. The encoded protein is CAWSPGGGNSPLHF.

The rearrangement links TRBV5-1 to TRBJ1-2, with D perhaps matching TRBD1 (5 bases). The CDR3 covers 12 residues. The germline CDR1 and CDR2 sequences are SGHRS and YFSETQ. Trimming took off 2 bases at V and 8 bases at J, with 10 bases between the two ends. CDR3 nucleotides: TGCGCCAGCAGCTTCGACTCAGGGGGCTACACCTTC. This gives the protein CASSFDSGGYTF.

The chain carries TRBV9 and TRBJ2-3; tentative D call: TRBD2 (6 bases). The ends were cut back, 0 bases at V and 3 bases at J, with 23 bases in the middle. The CDR3 loop spans 19 amino acids. Germline V lookup: CDR1 SGDLS, CDR2 YYNGEE. CDR3 loop: CASSVGNSGSPKRTDTQYF. The CDR3 DNA follows: TGTGCCAGCAGCGTAGGCAATAGCGGAAGTCCTAAAAGGACAGATACGCAGTATTTT.

This chain links TRBV7-9 with TRBJ1-1; 9 nucleotides agree with TRBD1. Trimming took 1 base from V and 4 from J; bases not matched to a gene: 4. CDR3 length equals 15 residues. From germline, CDR1 is SEHNR and CDR2 FQNEAQ (reference sequence). CDR3: CASSLGDRALTEAFF. CDR3 sequence (DNA): TGTGCCAGCAGCTTAGGGGACAGGGCACTCACTGAAGCTTTCTTT. The variable domain in full, completed from reference TRBV7-9 and TRBJ1-1, reads DTGVSQNPRHKITKRGQNVTFRCDPISEHNRLYWYRQTLGQGPEFLTYFQNEAQLEKSRLLSDRFSAERPKGSFSTLEIQRTEQGDSAMYLCASSLGDRALTEAFFGQGTRLTVV.

The chain recombines TRBV10-1 with TRBJ2-2, with 7 bases that match TRBD1. Germline V gene data show CDR1 as WNHNN and CDR2 as SYGVQD (reference sequence). After removal of 6 bases from V and 4 bases from J, the junction contained 5 bases not matched to a gene. The CDR3 length is 14 residues. The chain's CDR3 is CASSRQGATGELFF. In DNA form, the CDR3 reads TGCGCCAGCAGCCGACAGGGCGCCACCGGGGAGCTGTTTTTT.

The V call is TRBV4-1, the J call TRBJ1-6; TRBD1 might be the D (5 bases). Germline assignment: CDR1 MGHRA and CDR2 YSYEKL. V dropped 0 bases and J dropped 10 bases, with 13 bases sitting between them. The CDR3 sequence is 15 residues long. The CDR3 nucleotides read TGCGCCAGCAGCCAAGACGCGACAGTAGGATCACCCCTCCACTTT. This sequence encodes CASSQDATVGSPLHF.

V gene TRBV4-2 combines with J gene TRBJ2-5; TRBD2 matches 15 bases. V trimming: 8 bases; J trimming: 4 bases; junction bases outside the gene matches: 2. Germline assignment: CDR1 LGHNA and CDR2 YNFKEQ. CDR3 length: 14 amino acids. For the CDR3, the DNA is TGTGCCAGCCGGACTAGCGGGGGGGGAGAGACCCAGTACTTC. Amino acid sequence: CASRTSGGGETQYF.

This clone appeared a single time. The rearrangement uses TRBV7-8 and TRBJ1-6; D gene unclear. The CDR3 is 14 residues long. Germline lookup yields CDR1 SGHVS and CDR2 FQNEAQ. V was trimmed by 2 bases and J by 7 bases, leaving 9 bases between them. The CDR3 DNA reads TGTGCCAGCAGCTTATTCAGGAGGAATTCACCCCTCCACTTT. Protein product: CASSLFRRNSPLHF.

This clone was counted a few times. V is TRBV6-5 and J is TRBJ1-3; a possible D gene is TRBD1 (6 bases). Germline V gene data show CDR1 as MNHEY and CDR2 as SVGAGI. The CDR3 consists of 14 residues. The V and J ends lost 6 bases and 4 bases respectively, with 13 bases between them. In nucleotides, the CDR3 is TGTGCCAGCAGCCAAGTGGGGGCAGGAAACACCATATATTTT. Translated: CASSQVGAGNTIYF.

The rearrangement uses TRBV19 and TRBJ2-2; tentative D call: TRBD1 (5 bases). There are 13 residues in the CDR3. The V end lost 11 bases, the J end lost 2 bases, and 12 bases lay between the germline ends. The germline CDR1 and CDR2 sequences are LNHDA and SQIVND (reference sequence). In nucleotides, the CDR3 is TGTGCCGTACAGGCGGTTAACACCGGGGAGCTGTTTTTT. It encodes CAVQAVNTGELFF.

This chain links TRBV5-6 with TRBJ2-7; tentatively, D is TRBD1 (6 bases). V gave up 4 bases and J gave up 0 bases, with 8 bases separating them. Germline V CDR1 and CDR2: SGHDT, YYEEEE. This CDR3 is built from 13 residues. CDR3 nucleotide sequence: TGTGCCAGCAGCAACAGGGCCTCCTACGAGCAGTACGTC. It yields the protein CASSNRASYEQYV.

This chain links TRBV6-5 with TRBJ2-7; D is possibly TRBD1 (5 bases). Trimming took off 10 bases at V and 2 bases at J, with 9 bases between the two ends. The germline gives CDR1 MNHEY, CDR2 SVGAGI. CDR3 length: 11 residues. The CDR3 DNA is TGTGCCATCTCACAGGCCTACGAGCAGTACTTC. The encoded protein is CAISQAYEQYF.

The chain is built from TRBV9 and TRBJ2-2; 11 nucleotides align to TRBD2. J lost 5 bases, V lost 2 bases, and 5 bases had no gene match. This CDR3 spans 16 amino acids. The germline gives CDR1 SGDLS, CDR2 YYNGEE. The CDR3 reads CASSVSGGAGTGELFF. DNA of the CDR3: TGTGCCAGCAGCGTTAGCGGGGGGGCCGGAACCGGGGAGCTGTTTTTT.

This sequence joins TRBV5-4 and TRBJ1-3; D gene ambiguous. V shed 3 bases and J shed 0 bases, with 13 bases lying between them. Germline assignment: CDR1 SGHNT and CDR2 YYREEE (reference sequence). The CDR3 covers 16 residues. CDR3 amino acids: CASSSEGRRSGNTIYF. The CDR3 DNA reads as TGTGCCAGCAGCTCAGAAGGGAGGCGCTCTGGAAACACCATATATTTT.

This clone has only a few counts. The V gene is TRBV12-3 or TRBV12-4, the J gene TRBJ1-5; D remains ambiguous. With 6 bases removed from V and 3 bases from J, the gap between germline ends came to 6 bases. CDR3 length equals 12 residues. The CDR3 DNA reads as TGTGCCAGCAGCACATTCAATCAGCCCCAGCATTTT. Protein sequence: CASSTFNQPQHF.

The rearrangement uses TRBV7-3 and TRBJ1-1, with TRBD1 as a possible D gene (5 bases). There are 12 residues in the CDR3. V lost 5 bases and J 6 bases, leaving 10 bases between the germline ends. Germline values: CDR1 SGHTA, CDR2 FQGTGA. CDR3 coding DNA: TGTGCCAGCAGCCGGGGGGGTCCTGAAGCTTTCTTT. Translated: CASSRGGPEAFF.

The genes are TRBV30 and TRBJ1-1, with D possibly matching TRBD1 (5 bases). The CDR3 runs to 13 residues. Trimming took off 2 bases at V and 4 bases at J, with 11 bases between the two ends. The germline gives CDR1 GTSNPN, CDR2 SVGIG (reference sequence). CDR3 sequence: CAWSPQGSTEAFF. The CDR3 DNA reads as TGTGCCTGGAGTCCCCAGGGTAGCACTGAAGCTTTCTTT.

V is TRBV12-3 or TRBV12-4 and J is TRBJ2-1, with 7 bases matching TRBD1. CDR3 length equals 13 residues. With V trimmed by 3 bases and J by 4 bases, 0 bases remained unmatched. CDR3: CASSLGQYNEQFF. As DNA, the CDR3 is TGTGCCAGCAGTTTGGGACAGTACAATGAGCAGTTCTTC.

V gene TRBV7-2 combines with J gene TRBJ1-3, with a weak D call TRBD1 (5 bases). V dropped 5 bases and J dropped 4 bases, with 24 bases sitting between them. The germline gives CDR1 SGHTA, CDR2 FQGNSA. There are 18 residues in the CDR3. For the CDR3, the DNA is TGTGCCAGCAGCCCTAGAGTAGTTACAGGAGCGAGGGGAAACACCATATATTTT. Translation: CASSPRVVTGARGNTIYF.

CDR3 coding DNA: TGTGCCAGCAGCACAGGGGGACTAGCGGGGGCGGTCACAGATACGCAGTATTTT. Its translation is CASSTGGLAGAVTDTQYF. This chain links TRBV5-5 with TRBJ2-3; 14 bases fit TRBD2. Looked up from germline, CDR1 is SGHKS and CDR2 is YYEKEE (reference sequence). V trimming: 4 bases; J trimming: 2 bases; junction bases outside the gene matches: 9. This CDR3 is 18 amino acids long.

This chain joins TRBV15 and TRBJ2-1; a weak D match, TRBD2 (5 bases). In germline, CDR1 is LNHNV, CDR2 YYDKDF (reference sequence). V was cut by 2 bases and J by 5 bases, with 10 bases left in between. CDR3 length: 14 residues. The CDR3 sequence is CATSRPTADNEQFF. The CDR3 DNA follows: TGTGCCACCAGCAGACCCACAGCGGACAATGAGCAGTTCTTC.

CDR3 amino acids: CASRGDRGITQYF. The CDR3 nucleotides read TGTGCCAGCAGGGGGGACCGGGGGATTACGCAGTATTTT. This chain connects TRBV2 to TRBJ2-3; TRBD2 is a possible D gene (6 bases). Trimming removed 6 bases from V and 8 bases from J, with 15 bases in between. The CDR3 covers 13 residues. The germline CDR1 and CDR2 sequences are SNHLY and FYNNEI.

The V gene is TRBV10-3, the J gene TRBJ2-1; 8 positions agree with TRBD2. V gave up 6 bases and J gave up 1 base; unmatched junction bases: 5. The CDR3 is made up of 15 amino acids. Germline V gene sequence: CDR1 ENHRY, CDR2 SYGVKD. This chain's CDR3 is CAISLGLVSYNEQFF. The CDR3 DNA reads TGTGCCATCAGCCTGGGACTAGTTTCCTACAATGAGCAGTTCTTC.

The chain links TRBV7-6 to TRBJ1-1, with D uncertain. The V end was cut by 1 base, the J end by 6 bases, with 9 bases between. Germline assignment: CDR1 SGHVS and CDR2 FNYEAQ. The CDR3 sequence is 13 residues long. The CDR3 DNA is TGTGCCAGCAGCTTAGGGGGAGAGGCTGAAGCTTTCTTT. This sequence encodes CASSLGGEAEAFF.